This T cell receptor (beta chain) was found in a study of technical replicates of blood from a few donors. In germline, CDR1 is SGHKS, CDR2 YYEKEE (reference sequence). With 2 bases removed from V and 3 bases from J, the gap between germline ends came to 6 bases. The CDR3 spans 12 residues. Clones were read by immunoSEQ multiplex PCR, and TCRdb kept only the in-frame ones, dropping some. The data contain 80,000 or so clones, 75% to 85% of them singletons. Sequencing input: PBMCs. This receptor was obtained from a human donor in good health. Some clones in this sample may be carry-over from other donors' samples. This chain links TRBV5-5 with TRBJ2-7, with a weak D call TRBD2 (5 bases). CDR3 nucleotides: TGTGCCAGCAGCTTTGAGGGCTACGAGCAGTACTTC. Translation gives CASSFEGYEQYF.